The 19 T cell receptor beta chains below all came from one sample that was sequenced in a study of human T cells and chemical hapten exposure. TCRdb called the RACE reads again in MiXCR, with one record for every CDR3 protein. The profile covers roughly 72,000 distinct CDR3 sequences, with over 9% appearing a single time and more than 1.1% taken by the ten largest. Documented time point: patch test 1, 2 weeks after DPC sensitization. Treatment reported: therapeutic diphenylcyclopropenone sensitization with weekly scalp DPC. This specimen was whole blood, taken in connection with sensitization to the hapten diphenylcyclopropenone (DPC). The origin of the receptors is a woman between 45 and 65 years old with alopecia areata. Some clones in this sample may be carry-over from other donors' samples.

This chain joins TRBV30 and TRBJ2-3; 11 bases align to TRBD2. The CDR3 extends over 18 amino acids. CDR1 and CDR2 (germline): GTSNPN, SVGIG (reference sequence). After removal of 3 bases from V and 11 bases from J, the junction contained 22 bases not matched to a gene. The chain's CDR3 is CAWRGRPFSSGRTQGQYF. As DNA, the CDR3 is TGTGCCTGGAGGGGCAGACCTTTCTCTAGCGGGAGGACCCAGGGGCAGTATTTT. The variable domain in full, completed from reference TRBV30 and TRBJ2-3, reads SQTIHQWPATLVQPVGSPLSLECTVEGTSNPNLYWYRQAAGRGLQLLFYSVGIGQISSEVPQNLSASRPQDRQFILSSKKLLLSDSGFYLCAWRGRPFSSGRTQGQYFGPGTRLTVL.

The CDR3 DNA reads as TGTGCCAGTAGGGGACTAGCGGGAACCTCCAAAAACATTCAGTACTTC. Residues: CASRGLAGTSKNIQYF. The chain links TRBV19 to TRBJ2-4, with 13 bases fitting TRBD2. This CDR3 spans 16 amino acids. Germline V gene sequence: CDR1 LNHDA, CDR2 SQIVND (reference sequence). V was clipped by 6 bases and J by 2 bases; unmatched bases: 4.

V usage is TRBV29-1 and J usage is TRBJ1-2, with D perhaps matching TRBD1 (5 bases). The CDR3 sequence is 11 residues long. Germline V gives CDR1 SQVTM, CDR2 ANQGSEA. The V gene lost 5 bases and the J gene lost 5 bases, with 9 bases spanning the gap. CDR3 in DNA: TGCAGCGTTCTGGGACCTTATGGCTACACCTTC. Amino acids: CSVLGPYGYTF.

This clonotype has more than one count but fewer than ten. This chain uses TRBV5-1 with TRBJ2-2; D gene unclear. Per the germline V gene, CDR1 is SGHRS and CDR2 is YFSETQ. This CDR3 spans 13 amino acids. The V end lost 0 bases, the J end lost 6 bases, and 6 bases lay between the germline ends. The CDR3 coding sequence is TGCGCCAGCAGCTTGGTCACGGCCGGGGAGCTGTTTTTT. Encoded protein: CASSLVTAGELFF.

This rearrangement joins TRBV12-3 or TRBV12-4 to TRBJ1-2; D remains unclear. Deletions cut 8 bases from V and 8 bases from J, with 18 bases between. This CDR3 has 13 amino acids. The CDR3 DNA sequence: TGTGCCAGCGTACGGACCGGAGTGGGGGGCTACACCTTC. It yields the protein CASVRTGVGGYTF.

This clonotype was found a few times. The gene calls are TRBV24-1 and TRBJ2-2, with D uncertain. V was clipped by 5 bases and J by 7 bases, with 4 bases between them. CDR3 length: 11 residues. From germline, CDR1 is KGHDR and CDR2 SFDVKD. The CDR3 bases are TGTGCCACCAGTGGTATCGGGGAGCTGTTTTTT. Translation gives CATSGIGELFF.

This clonotype has more than one count but fewer than ten. The rearrangement links TRBV18 to TRBJ2-7, with 9 bases fitting TRBD1. Germline V gene lookup returns CDR1 KGHSH and CDR2 LQKENI. The CDR3 contains 14 residues. V shed 4 bases, J shed 3 bases, and the junction held 4 bases outside the gene matches. Here the CDR3 DNA reads TGTGCCAGCTCACAACGGGACAGGGACTACGAGCAGTACTTC. It is translated as CASSQRDRDYEQYF.

This clonotype has ten or more counts. The CDR3 reads CASSVVTSYEQYF. In DNA, the CDR3 is TGTGCCAGCAGTGTCGTGACAAGCTACGAGCAGTACTTC. The chain uses TRBV2 and TRBJ2-7; no definite D call. The V end lost 4 bases, the J end lost 3 bases, and 10 bases lay between the germline ends. The CDR3 covers 13 residues. CDR1 is SNHLY, CDR2 FYNNEI, per germline.

Only a few counts were recorded for this clonotype. The V call is TRBV5-6, the J call TRBJ1-2; TRBD1 agrees at 7 bases. Unmatched junction bases numbered 8, after V lost 5 bases and J lost 1 base. The germline CDR1 and CDR2 sequences are SGHDT and YYEEEE. CDR3 length: 15 amino acids. The CDR3 DNA reads as TGTGCCAGCAGAATGGAGGGGGCGTTTAACTATGGCTACACCTTC. It codes for CASRMEGAFNYGYTF.

The table lists this clonotype with a few counts. The chain has TRBV19 and TRBJ1-2; 9 nucleotides agree with TRBD1. This CDR3 is built from 13 residues. Unmatched junction bases numbered 7, after V lost 6 bases and J lost 8 bases. The germline CDR1 and CDR2 sequences are LNHDA and SQIVND (reference sequence). The CDR3 spells CASRIQGAEGYTF. The CDR3 DNA follows: TGTGCCAGTAGAATACAGGGGGCGGAGGGCTACACCTTC.

This clonotype was found many times. The chain recombines TRBV20-1 with TRBJ2-7; 8 positions agree with TRBD2. The V gene's germline CDR1 is DFQATT and CDR2 SNEGSKA (reference sequence). The CDR3 covers 14 residues. Trimming took 2 bases from V and 3 from J; bases not matched to a gene: 6. The DNA of the CDR3 is TGCAGTGCTAGATCCTTGGCGGGAGGCTACGAGCAGTACTTC. Translated: CSARSLAGGYEQYF.

CDR3 sequence reads: CASSSTLYEQYF. CDR3 bases: TGTGCCAGCAGTTCCACTCTCTACGAGCAGTACTTC. This chain joins TRBV28 and TRBJ2-7; D unresolved. This CDR3 comprises 12 residues. Germline assignment: CDR1 MDHEN and CDR2 SYDVKM. Trimming removed 4 bases from V and 3 bases from J, with 7 bases in between. Filled out from reference TRBV28 and TRBJ2-7, the complete variable domain reads DVKVTQSSRYLVKRTGEKVFLECVQDMDHENMFWYRQDPGLGLRLIYFSYDVKMKEKGDIPEGYSVSREKKERFSLILESASTNQTSMYLCASSSTLYEQYFGPGTRLTVT.

The table lists this clonotype with many counts. V is TRBV28 and J is TRBJ2-3; a possible D gene is TRBD2 (6 bases). The CDR3 extends over 15 amino acids. Germline CDR1 reads MDHEN; CDR2 reads SYDVKM. V was shortened by 5 bases and J by 2 bases, with 14 bases between the two germline ends. The CDR3 bases are TGTGCCAGCAGTACACCGGGACTTCCCACAGATACGCAGTATTTT. It codes for CASSTPGLPTDTQYF.

This sequence joins TRBV11-3 and TRBJ2-2; weak D call: TRBD1 (6 bases). CDR1 is SGHNT and CDR2 is YENEEA in the germline V gene. There are 14 residues in the CDR3. Between the trimmed V and J ends, which lost 4 bases and 4 bases, there was a span of 10 bases. The CDR3 loop reads CASSSNRVTGELFF. CDR3 bases: TGTGCCAGCAGCTCCAACAGGGTCACCGGGGAGCTGTTTTTT.

This clonotype has more than one count but fewer than ten. The gene calls are TRBV5-8 and TRBJ2-1; 10 positions match TRBD1. Per the germline V gene, CDR1 is SGHTS and CDR2 is YDEGEE. V shed 4 bases and J 3 bases; nucleotides not matched to a gene: 4. The length of the CDR3 is 15 residues. This chain's CDR3 is CASSKRTGGYNEQFF. The CDR3 DNA sequence: TGTGCCAGCAGCAAACGGACAGGGGGCTACAATGAGCAGTTCTTC.

This clonotype came up many times. The V call is TRBV12-3 or TRBV12-4, the J call TRBJ2-5; possible D gene TRBD2, 5 bases. The CDR3 runs 15 residues. V was shortened by 3 bases and J by 2 bases, with 13 bases between the two germline ends. CDR3 in amino acids: CASSLGRRTQETQYF. CDR3 bases: TGTGCCAGCAGTTTGGGCAGGAGGACTCAAGAGACCCAGTACTTC.

The chain combines TRBV3-1 with TRBJ2-2; 7 bases map to TRBD1. V trimming: 2 bases; J trimming: 4 bases; junction bases outside the gene matches: 4. The CDR3 has 15 amino acids. CDR1 is LGHDT, CDR2 YNNKEL, per germline (reference sequence). DNA for the CDR3: TGTGCCAGCAGCCAACGGGACAGAACCACCGGGGAGCTGTTTTTT. Residues: CASSQRDRTTGELFF.

The table lists this clonotype with a few counts. The chain combines TRBV7-3 with TRBJ2-5; D unclear. Germline V gene data show CDR1 as SGHTA and CDR2 as FQGTGA. This CDR3 comprises 14 residues. Trimming took 5 bases from V and 2 from J, leaving 12 bases between them. CDR3 bases: TGTGCCAGCAGCCGTGGACCACAGCAAGAGACCCAGTACTTC. This translates into CASSRGPQQETQYF.

CDR3 bases: TGTGCCAGCAGCGTGGGACAGCCGAATCAGCCCCAGCATTTT. This encodes CASSVGQPNQPQHF. J is TRBJ1-5 and V is TRBV9; 7 positions agree with TRBD1. From germline, CDR1 is SGDLS and CDR2 YYNGEE. CDR3 length equals 14 residues. V trimming: 2 bases; J trimming: 4 bases; junction bases outside the gene matches: 3.